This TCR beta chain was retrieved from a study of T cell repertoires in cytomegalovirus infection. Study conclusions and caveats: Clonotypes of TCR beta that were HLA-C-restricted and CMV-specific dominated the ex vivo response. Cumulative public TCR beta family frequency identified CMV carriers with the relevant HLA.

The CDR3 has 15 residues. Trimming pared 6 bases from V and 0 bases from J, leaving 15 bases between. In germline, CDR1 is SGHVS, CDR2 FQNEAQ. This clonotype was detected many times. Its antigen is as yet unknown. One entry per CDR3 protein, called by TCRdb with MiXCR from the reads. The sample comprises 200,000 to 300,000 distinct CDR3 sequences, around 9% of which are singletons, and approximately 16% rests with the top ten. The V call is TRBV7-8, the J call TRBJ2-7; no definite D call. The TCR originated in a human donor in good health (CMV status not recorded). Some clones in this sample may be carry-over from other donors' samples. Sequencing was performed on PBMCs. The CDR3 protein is CASSPPQISSYEQYF. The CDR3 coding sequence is TGTGCCAGCAGTCCACCACAGATAAGCTCCTACGAGCAGTACTTC.